This T cell receptor beta chain is from a study of blood T cell repertoires in COVID-19. At the level of the study: Sources were T cells, B-cell-depleted T cells, or PBMCs; the material itself was cDNA or gDNA.

The CDR3 has 14 residues. The germline CDR1 and CDR2 sequences are KGHSH and LQKENI. The junction had 2 bases not matched to a gene; V was cut back by 3 bases and J by 5 bases. Seattle's enrolled individuals joined amid active infection and were then monitored longitudinally. Per the original methods: Estimation of nucleated cell counts was performed using reference gene primer amplification. Using immunoSEQ multiplex PCR, the repertoire was profiled, and TCRdb retains in-frame clones only, with some absent. V, J and clone size are those of that table, while D and trimming were read from the DNA. The sample records about 280,000 clones, roughly 86% being singletons. This clone was seen a handful of times.

The receptor was isolated from a woman between 25 and 40 years old with COVID-19, enrolled during active disease. Source material: peripheral blood. The J gene is TRBJ2-7, the V gene TRBV18; 12 bases line up with TRBD2. The CDR3 DNA reads TGTGCCAGCTCACCGACTAGCGGGAGCCACGAGCAGTACTTC. This sequence encodes CASSPTSGSHEQYF.